These T cell receptor beta chains were read from a single sample in a study of PD-1 blockade in classical Hodgkin lymphoma. Data came from immunoSEQ multiplex PCR; TCRdb stores just in-frame clones and leaves some out. The sample has about 84,000 clones, about 89% seen once. Sequencing was performed on peripheral blood mononuclear cells (PBMCs), taken at baseline. All receptors derive from a human donor with classical Hodgkin lymphoma. The CDR3 runs from the conserved cysteine through the conserved F or W. A D gene is named only where the DNA matches it firmly. Clone size is stated in some rows and not others, as once, few, many or a class when expanded.

clone size	V gene	D gene	J gene	CDR3 protein	CDR3 DNA
.	TRBV7-6	TRBD2	TRBJ2-7	CASSPVRTSGRTSYEQYF	TGTGCCAGCAGCCCGGTTAGGACTAGCGGGAGGACGTCCTACGAGCAGTACTTC
.	TRBV5-8	TRBD2	TRBJ2-3	CASSRGLAAVTDTQYF	TGTGCCAGCAGCAGAGGACTAGCCGCTGTCACAGATACGCAGTATTTT
.	TRBV19	TRBD1	TRBJ2-7	CASASRTGTEQYF	TGTGCCAGTGCGTCACGGACAGGAACCGAGCAGTACTTC
.	TRBV30	.	TRBJ1-1	CAWSFGLGTPEAFF	TGTGCCTGGAGCTTCGGATTGGGAACGCCTGAAGCTTTCTTT
.	TRBV4-1	.	TRBJ2-1	CASSQGDYNNEQFF	TGCGCCAGCAGCCAAGGAGACTACAACAATGAGCAGTTCTTC
.	TRBV7-9	.	TRBJ2-2	CASSQSQHKNTGELFF	TGTGCCAGCAGCCAGAGCCAACACAAAAACACCGGGGAGCTGTTTTTT
.	TRBV25-1	.	TRBJ1-4	CASSYSVNEKLFF	TGTGCCAGCAGTTACAGTGTTAATGAAAAACTGTTTTTT
.	TRBV5-8	.	TRBJ2-7	CASSLIRGGVTSQVYEQYF	TGTGCCAGCAGCTTAATCAGGGGAGGCGTTACTAGTCAGGTCTACGAGCAGTACTTC
.	TRBV4-1	.	TRBJ1-1	CASSQGPVNTEAFF	TGCGCCAGCAGCCAAGGACCAGTGAACACTGAAGCTTTCTTT
once	TRBV4-3	.	TRBJ2-3	CASSQAALTLGILTDTQYF	TGCGCCAGCAGCCAAGCGGCCCTTACCCTGGGTATACTCACAGATACGCAGTATTTT
once	TRBV9	TRBD1	TRBJ2-7	CASSPTGGAAYEQYF	TGTGCCAGCAGCCCCACAGGGGGCGCAGCCTACGAGCAGTACTTC
.	TRBV20-1	.	TRBJ1-2	CSSPLDGYTF	TGCAGTTCCCCCCTCGATGGCTACACCTTC
.	TRBV5-6	TRBD1	TRBJ1-5	CASSRGTGFGQPQHF	TGTGCCAGCAGCCGAGGGACAGGGTTTGGACAGCCCCAGCATTTT
few	TRBV6-1	.	TRBJ1-2	CASSANSYYGYTF	TGTGCCAGCAGTGCTAACAGCTACTATGGCTACACCTTC